Here is one TCR beta chain with its context. What it recognizes is unknown. The sample originates from a study of CD8 T cells in Susac syndrome. The RNA input was roughly 0.45 to 1 ug, and it was reverse transcribed with random hexamers. Amplification of TCR beta CDR3 by immunoSEQ multiplex PCR spanned 54 Vbeta and 13 Jbeta. TCRdb independently ran MiXCR on the immunoSEQ multiplex PCR reads; one entry per CDR3 protein. The repertoire holds under 200,000 distinct CDR3 sequences, approximately 95% seen once, with about 0.15% in the top ten. Findings and caveats of the study: Only a relatively small number of individuals were included in the TCR sequencing and HLA analysis.

CDR3 size: 15 residues. V was pared by 0 bases and J by 4 bases, with 14 bases between. CDR1 SGHRS and CDR2 YFSETQ come from the germline V gene. In blood CD8+ and CD4+ T cells, TCR beta underwent sequencing. Negative isolation yielded CD4+ and CD8+ T cells, and FACS enriched TEMRA cells. The origin of this receptor is a human donor with multiple sclerosis. Sequencing was carried out using CD8+ T cells from PBMCs. The chain uses TRBV5-1 and TRBJ2-7; D is possibly TRBD1 (5 bases). For the CDR3, the DNA is TGCGCCAGCAGCTTGGAGGTGGCAGGGCCATACGAGCAGTACTTC. Translating it yields CASSLEVAGPYEQYF. Full variable domain (missing parts from reference TRBV5-1 and TRBJ2-7): KAGVTQTPRYLIKTRGQQVTLSCSPISGHRSVSWYQQTPGQGLQFLFEYFSETQRNKGNFPGRFSGRQFSNSRSEMNVSTLELGDSALYLCASSLEVAGPYEQYFGPGTRLTVT.